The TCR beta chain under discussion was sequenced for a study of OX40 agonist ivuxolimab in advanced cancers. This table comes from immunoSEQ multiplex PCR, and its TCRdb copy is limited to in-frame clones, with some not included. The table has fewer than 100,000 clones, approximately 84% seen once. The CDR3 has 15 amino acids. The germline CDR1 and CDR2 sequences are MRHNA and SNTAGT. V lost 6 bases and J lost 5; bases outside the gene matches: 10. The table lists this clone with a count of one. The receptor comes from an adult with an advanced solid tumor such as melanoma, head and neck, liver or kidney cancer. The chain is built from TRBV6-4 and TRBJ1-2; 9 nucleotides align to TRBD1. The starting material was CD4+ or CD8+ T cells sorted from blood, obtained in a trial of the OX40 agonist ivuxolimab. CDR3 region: CASRKGQGHNYGYTF. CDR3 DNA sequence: TGTGCCAGCAGGAAGGGACAGGGTCACAATTATGGCTACACCTTC.